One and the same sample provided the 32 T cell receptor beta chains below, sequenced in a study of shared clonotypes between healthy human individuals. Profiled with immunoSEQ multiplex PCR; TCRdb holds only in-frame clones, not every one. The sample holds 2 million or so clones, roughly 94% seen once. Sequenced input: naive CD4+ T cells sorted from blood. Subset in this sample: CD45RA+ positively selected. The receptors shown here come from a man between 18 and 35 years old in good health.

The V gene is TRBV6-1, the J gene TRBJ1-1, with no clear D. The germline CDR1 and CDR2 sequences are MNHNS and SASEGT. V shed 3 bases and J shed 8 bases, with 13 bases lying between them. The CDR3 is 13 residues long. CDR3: CASSDWASGEAFF. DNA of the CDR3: TGTGCCAGCAGTGATTGGGCCAGCGGGGAAGCTTTCTTT.

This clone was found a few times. CDR3 region: CASSYPTWASGSSGELFF. The CDR3 nucleotides read TGTGCCAGCAGCTACCCGACTTGGGCTAGCGGGTCTTCCGGGGAGCTGTTTTTT. This chain links TRBV7-9 with TRBJ2-2; 8 positions match TRBD2. CDR3 length: 18 amino acids. The ends lost 4 bases at V and 6 bases at J; junction bases unmatched: 16. Germline V gene lookup returns CDR1 SEHNR and CDR2 FQNEAQ (reference sequence).

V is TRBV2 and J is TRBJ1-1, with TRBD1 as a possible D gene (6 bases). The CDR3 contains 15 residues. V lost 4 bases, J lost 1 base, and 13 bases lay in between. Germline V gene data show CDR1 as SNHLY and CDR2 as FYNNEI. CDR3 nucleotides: TGTGCCAGCAGTGCACAACAGGGCACGAACACTGAAGCTTTCTTT. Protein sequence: CASSAQQGTNTEAFF. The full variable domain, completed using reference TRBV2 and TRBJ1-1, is EPEVTQTPSHQVTQMGQEVILRCVPISNHLYFYWYRQILGQKVEFLVSFYNNEISEKSEIFDDQFSVERPDGSNFTLKIRSTKLEDSAMYFCASSAQQGTNTEAFFGQGTRLTVV.

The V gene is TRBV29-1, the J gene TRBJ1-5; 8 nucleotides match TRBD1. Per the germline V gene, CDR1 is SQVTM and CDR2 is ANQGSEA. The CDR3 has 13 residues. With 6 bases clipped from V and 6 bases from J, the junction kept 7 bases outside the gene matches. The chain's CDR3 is CSVGAGGSQPQHF. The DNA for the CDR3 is TGCAGCGTAGGGGCAGGGGGCAGTCAGCCCCAGCATTTT.

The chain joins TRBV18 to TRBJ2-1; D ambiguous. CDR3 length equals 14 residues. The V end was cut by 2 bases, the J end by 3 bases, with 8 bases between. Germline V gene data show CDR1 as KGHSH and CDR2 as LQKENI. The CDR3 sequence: CASSPGVLYNEQFF. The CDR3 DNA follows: TGTGCCAGCTCACCAGGGGTTCTCTACAATGAGCAGTTCTTC.

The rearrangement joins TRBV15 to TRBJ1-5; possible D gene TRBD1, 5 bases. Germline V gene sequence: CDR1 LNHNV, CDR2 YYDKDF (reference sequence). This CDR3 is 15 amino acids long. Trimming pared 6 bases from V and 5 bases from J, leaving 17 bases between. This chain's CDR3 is CATSAGTASYQPQHF. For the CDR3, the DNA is TGTGCCACCAGTGCCGGGACCGCTTCTTATCAGCCCCAGCATTTT. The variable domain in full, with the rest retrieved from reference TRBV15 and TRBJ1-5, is DAMVIQNPRYQVTQFGKPVTLSCSQTLNHNVMYWYQQKSSQAPKLLFHYYDKDFNNEADTPDNFQSRRPNTSFCFLDIRSPGLGDTAMYLCATSAGTASYQPQHFGDGTRLSIL.

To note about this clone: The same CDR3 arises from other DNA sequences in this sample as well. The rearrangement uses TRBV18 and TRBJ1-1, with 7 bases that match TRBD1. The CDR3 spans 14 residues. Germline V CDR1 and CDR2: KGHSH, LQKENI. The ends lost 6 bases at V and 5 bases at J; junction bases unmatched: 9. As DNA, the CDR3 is TGTGCCAGCTCTCCCCGACAGGGTGGAACTGAAGCTTTCTTT. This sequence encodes CASSPRQGGTEAFF.

The CDR3 sequence: CASSEGLGSPLHF. The CDR3 DNA follows: TGTGCCAGTAGTGAGGGACTGGGTTCACCCCTCCACTTT. The chain joins TRBV19 to TRBJ1-6; D is possibly TRBD1 (5 bases). Germline V gene sequence: CDR1 LNHDA, CDR2 SQIVND (reference sequence). Trimming took 5 bases from V and 9 from J, leaving 11 bases between them. The CDR3 runs 13 residues.

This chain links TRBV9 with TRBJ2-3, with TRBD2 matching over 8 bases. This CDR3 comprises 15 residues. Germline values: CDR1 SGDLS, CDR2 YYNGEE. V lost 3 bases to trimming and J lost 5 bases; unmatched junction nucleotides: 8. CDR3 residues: CASSAAAGVQDTQYF. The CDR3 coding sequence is TGTGCCAGCAGCGCAGCAGCGGGAGTCCAAGATACGCAGTATTTT.

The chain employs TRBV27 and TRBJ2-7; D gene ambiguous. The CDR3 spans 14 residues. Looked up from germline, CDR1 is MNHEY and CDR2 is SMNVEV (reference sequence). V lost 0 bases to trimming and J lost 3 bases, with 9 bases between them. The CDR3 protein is CASSLSIAGYEQYF. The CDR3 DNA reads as TGTGCCAGCAGTTTATCTATCGCCGGCTACGAGCAGTACTTC.

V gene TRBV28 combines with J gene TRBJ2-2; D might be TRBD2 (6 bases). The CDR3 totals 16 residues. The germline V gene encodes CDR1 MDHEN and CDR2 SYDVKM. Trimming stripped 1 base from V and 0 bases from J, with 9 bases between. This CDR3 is CASSLFPGANTGELFF. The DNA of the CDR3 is TGTGCCAGCAGTTTATTCCCGGGGGCGAACACCGGGGAGCTGTTTTTT.

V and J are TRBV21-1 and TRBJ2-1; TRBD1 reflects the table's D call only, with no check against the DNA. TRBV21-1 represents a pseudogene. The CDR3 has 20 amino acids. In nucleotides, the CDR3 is TGTGCCAGCAGCACATGGTTTGGGGACAGGGTCCACTCGGTGATAATGAAGCAGTTCTTC. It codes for CASSTWFGDRVHSVIMKQFF.

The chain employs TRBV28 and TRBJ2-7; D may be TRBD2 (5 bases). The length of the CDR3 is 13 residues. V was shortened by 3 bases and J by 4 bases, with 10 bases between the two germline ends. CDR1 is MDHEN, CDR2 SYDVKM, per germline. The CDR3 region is CASSFREQYEQYF. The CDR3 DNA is TGTGCCAGCAGTTTTAGGGAGCAGTACGAGCAGTACTTC.

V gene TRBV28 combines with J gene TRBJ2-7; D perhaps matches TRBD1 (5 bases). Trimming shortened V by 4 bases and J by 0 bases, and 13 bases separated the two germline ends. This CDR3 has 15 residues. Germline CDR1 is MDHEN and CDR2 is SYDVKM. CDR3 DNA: TGTGCCAGCAGTTCTGGCGACAGTACCTCCTACGAGCAGTACTTC. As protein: CASSSGDSTSYEQYF.

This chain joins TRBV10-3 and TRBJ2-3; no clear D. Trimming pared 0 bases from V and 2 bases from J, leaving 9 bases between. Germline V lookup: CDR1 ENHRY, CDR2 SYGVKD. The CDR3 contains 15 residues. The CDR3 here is CAISESVVSTDTQYF. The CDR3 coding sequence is TGTGCCATCAGTGAGTCGGTAGTCTCCACAGATACGCAGTATTTT.

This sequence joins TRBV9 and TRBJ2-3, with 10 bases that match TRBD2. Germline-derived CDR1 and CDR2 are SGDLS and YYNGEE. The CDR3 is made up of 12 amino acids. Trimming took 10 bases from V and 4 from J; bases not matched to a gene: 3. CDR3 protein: CASSGGADTQYF. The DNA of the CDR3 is TGTGCCTCTAGCGGGGGTGCAGATACGCAGTATTTT.

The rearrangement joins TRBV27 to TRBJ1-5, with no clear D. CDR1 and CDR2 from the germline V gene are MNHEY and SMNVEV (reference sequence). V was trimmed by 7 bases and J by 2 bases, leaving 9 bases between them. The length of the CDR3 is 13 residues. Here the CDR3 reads CASTLIRNQPQHF. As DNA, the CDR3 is TGTGCCAGCACTCTAATTCGCAATCAGCCCCAGCATTTT.

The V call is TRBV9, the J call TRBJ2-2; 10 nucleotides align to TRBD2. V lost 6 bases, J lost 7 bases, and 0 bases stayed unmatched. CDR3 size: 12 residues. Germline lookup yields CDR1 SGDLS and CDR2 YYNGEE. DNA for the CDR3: TGTGCCAGCAAGCGGGAGGGCGGGGAGCTGTTTTTT. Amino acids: CASKREGGELFF. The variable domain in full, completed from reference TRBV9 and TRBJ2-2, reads DSGVTQTPKHLITATGQRVTLRCSPRSGDLSVYWYQQSLDQGLQFLIQYYNGEERAKGNILERFSAQQFPDLHSELNLSSLELGDSALYFCASKREGGELFFGEGSRLTVL.

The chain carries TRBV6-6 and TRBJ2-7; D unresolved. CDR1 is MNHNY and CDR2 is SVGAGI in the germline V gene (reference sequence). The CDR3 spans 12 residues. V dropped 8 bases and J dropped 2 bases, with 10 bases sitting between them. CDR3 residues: CASGSYTYEQYF. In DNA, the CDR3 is TGTGCCAGCGGTTCGTACACCTACGAGCAGTACTTC.

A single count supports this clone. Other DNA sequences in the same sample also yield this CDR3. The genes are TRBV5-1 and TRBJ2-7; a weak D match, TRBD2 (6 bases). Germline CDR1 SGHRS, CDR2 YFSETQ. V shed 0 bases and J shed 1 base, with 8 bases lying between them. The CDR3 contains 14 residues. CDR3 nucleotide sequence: TGCGCCAGCAGCTTGGGCGGGAATTCCTACGAGCAGTACTTC. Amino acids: CASSLGGNSYEQYF.

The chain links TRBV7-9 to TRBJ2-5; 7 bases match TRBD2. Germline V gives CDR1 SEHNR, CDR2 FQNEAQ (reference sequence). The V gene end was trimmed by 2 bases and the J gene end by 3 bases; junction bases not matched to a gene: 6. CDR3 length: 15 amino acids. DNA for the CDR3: TGTGCCAGCAGCTTAACCCCTAGCGGAAAAGAGACCCAGTACTTC. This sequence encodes CASSLTPSGKETQYF.

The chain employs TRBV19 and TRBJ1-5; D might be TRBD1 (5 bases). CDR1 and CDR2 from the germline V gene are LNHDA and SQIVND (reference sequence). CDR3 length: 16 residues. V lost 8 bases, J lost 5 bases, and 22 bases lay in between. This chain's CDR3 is CASPRPANQGDQPQHF. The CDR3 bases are TGTGCCAGTCCCCGGCCGGCGAATCAGGGAGATCAGCCCCAGCATTTT. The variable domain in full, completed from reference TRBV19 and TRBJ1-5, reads DGGITQSPKYLFRKEGQNVTLSCEQNLNHDAMYWYRQDPGQGLRLIYYSQIVNDFQKGDIAEGYSVSREKKESFPLTVTSAQKNPTAFYLCASPRPANQGDQPQHFGDGTRLSIL.

CDR3 nucleotide sequence: TGTGCCTGGAGGGTCCCGGGACAGGGGGCGGGTCAGCCCCAGCATTTT. It translates to CAWRVPGQGAGQPQHF. The rearrangement links TRBV30 to TRBJ1-5, with 12 bases aligning to TRBD1. Germline V gene lookup returns CDR1 GTSNPN and CDR2 SVGIG (reference sequence). The CDR3 contains 16 residues. Losses at the gene ends were 3 bases for V and 6 bases for J; bases not matched to a gene: 9.

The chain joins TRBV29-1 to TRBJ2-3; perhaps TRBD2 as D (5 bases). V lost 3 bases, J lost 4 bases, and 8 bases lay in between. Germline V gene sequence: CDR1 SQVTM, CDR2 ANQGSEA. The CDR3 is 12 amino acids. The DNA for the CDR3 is TGCAGCGTTGATCGGGGATCAGATACGCAGTATTTT. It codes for CSVDRGSDTQYF.

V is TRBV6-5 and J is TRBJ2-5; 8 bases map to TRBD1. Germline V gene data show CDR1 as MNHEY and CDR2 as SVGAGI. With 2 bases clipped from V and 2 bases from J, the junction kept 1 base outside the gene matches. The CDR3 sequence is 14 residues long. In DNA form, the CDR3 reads TGTGCCAGCAGTTACGGGACAGGACAAGAGACCCAGTACTTC. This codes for CASSYGTGQETQYF.

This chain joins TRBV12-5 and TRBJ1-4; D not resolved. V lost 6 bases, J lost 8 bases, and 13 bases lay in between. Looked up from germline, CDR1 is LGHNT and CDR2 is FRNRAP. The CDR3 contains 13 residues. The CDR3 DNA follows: TGTGCTAGTGGCCTCGGCCGGTGGGAAAAACTGTTTTTT. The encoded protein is CASGLGRWEKLFF.

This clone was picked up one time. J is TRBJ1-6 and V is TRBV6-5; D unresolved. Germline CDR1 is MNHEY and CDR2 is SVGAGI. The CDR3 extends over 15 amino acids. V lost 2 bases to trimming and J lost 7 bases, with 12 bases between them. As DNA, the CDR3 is TGTGCCAGCAGTTACGCAATCACAGAAAATTCACCCCTCCACTTT. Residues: CASSYAITENSPLHF.

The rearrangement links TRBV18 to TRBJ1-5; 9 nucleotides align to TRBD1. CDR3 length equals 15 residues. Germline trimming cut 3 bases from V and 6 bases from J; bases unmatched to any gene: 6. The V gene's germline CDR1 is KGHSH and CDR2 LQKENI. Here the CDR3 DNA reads TGTGCCAGCTCACCGGGGACAGGGCTAGGTCAGCCCCAGCATTTT. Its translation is CASSPGTGLGQPQHF. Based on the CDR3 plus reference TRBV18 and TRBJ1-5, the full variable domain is NAGVMQNPRHLVRRRGQEARLRCSPMKGHSHVYWYRQLPEEGLKFMVYLQKENIIDESGMPKERFSAEFPKEGPSILRIQQVVRGDSAAYFCASSPGTGLGQPQHFGDGTRLSIL.

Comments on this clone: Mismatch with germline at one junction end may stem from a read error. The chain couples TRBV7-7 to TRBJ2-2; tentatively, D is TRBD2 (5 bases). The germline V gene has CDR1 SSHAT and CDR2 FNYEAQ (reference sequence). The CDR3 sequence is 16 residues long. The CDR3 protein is CASSGGAIPNTGELFF. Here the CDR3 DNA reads TGTGCTAGCAGCGGAGGTGCCATTCCGAACACCGGGGAGCTGTTTTTT. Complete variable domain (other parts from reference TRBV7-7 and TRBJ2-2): GAGVSQSPRYKVTKRGQDVTLRCDPISSHATLYWYQQALGQGPEFLTYFNYEAQPDKSGLPSDRFSAERPEGSISTLTIQRTEQRDSAMYRCASSGGAIPNTGELFFGEGSRLTVL.

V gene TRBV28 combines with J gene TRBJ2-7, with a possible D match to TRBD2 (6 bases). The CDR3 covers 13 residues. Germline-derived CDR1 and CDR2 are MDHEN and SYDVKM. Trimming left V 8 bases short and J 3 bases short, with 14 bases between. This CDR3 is CASRTPGVYEQYF. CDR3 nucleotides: TGTGCCAGCCGTACACCGGGGGTCTACGAGCAGTACTTC.

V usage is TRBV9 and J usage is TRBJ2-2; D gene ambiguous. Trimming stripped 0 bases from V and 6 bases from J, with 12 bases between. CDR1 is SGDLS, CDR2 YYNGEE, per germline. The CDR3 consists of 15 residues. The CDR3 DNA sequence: TGTGCCAGCAGCGTAGTGGCTAGAATCCCCGGGGAGCTGTTTTTT. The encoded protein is CASSVVARIPGELFF. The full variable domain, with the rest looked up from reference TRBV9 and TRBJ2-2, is DSGVTQTPKHLITATGQRVTLRCSPRSGDLSVYWYQQSLDQGLQFLIQYYNGEERAKGNILERFSAQQFPDLHSELNLSSLELGDSALYFCASSVVARIPGELFFGEGSRLTVL.

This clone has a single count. In DNA form, the CDR3 reads TGTGCCAGCAGCTTATCGGGGACGGCCTCCTATGTAGGTGAAAAACTGTTTTTT. This codes for CASSLSGTASYVGEKLFF. This chain links TRBV7-2 with TRBJ1-4; D possibly corresponds to TRBD1 (5 bases). The CDR3 contains 18 residues. V was cut by 2 bases and J by 7 bases, with 23 bases left in between. CDR1 is SGHTA and CDR2 is FQGNSA in the germline V gene.